This TCR beta chain was captured in a study of cytomegalovirus exposure and HLA in healthy donors (dated by TCRdb to 2016 to 2017). Background on the whole study: According to an earlier analysis of around 600 of the donors, roughly 180 million T cells yielded over 100 million unique TCR beta sequences and 276 Gb of sequence data. Roughly five DR-DQ haplotypes were handled as single units for association and clustering, since linkage in the cohort was strong. An early release that covered roughly 600 HLA-typed donors contained around 300 gigabases of sequencing data and around 85 million unique TCR sequences. To predict cytomegalovirus infection status, the study combined high-throughput TCR immunosequencing, statistical association of individual TCRs with disease status, and machine learning. Every repertoire in the discovery cohort had been generated on one and the same sequencing platform. The number of donors typed differed by locus, with 629-630 for A, B, C, DRB1 and DQB1, approximately 500 for DQA1, approximately 580 for DPA1, and approximately 470 for DPB1. A separate validation cohort of 100 to 150 different subjects was used in addition to the roughly 670-subject first cohort. Of the roughly 400 genotyped donors, approximately 80% fell in the genetic ancestry cluster associated with self-reported Caucasian donors. Rather than drawing on any new phenotypic data, the later analysis identified candidate immune exposures from TCR beta sequences and the way those sequences occurred across donors. Donor age, sex, ethnicity and CMV serostatus were compiled alongside the repertoire data. Among roughly 400 genotyped donors of the cohort, an average of around 240,000 unique TCR beta nucleotide sequences were sequenced per donor, roughly 18% of them non-productive. The study aimed to test whether cataloging public T cell receptors could reveal signatures of past pathogen exposure. HLA typing included class I and class II loci at four-digit resolution. An earlier analysis of some 500 of the donors used high-throughput TCR beta sequencing to judge whether each TCR beta V gene segment behaved as functional or pseudogenic. To study patterns of TCR occurrence, a later analysis re-analyzed previously published TCR beta repertoires from several hundred donors and added high-resolution HLA genotyping. A later genetic analysis took genome-wide SNP genotypes for about 65% of the roughly 670 donors and used that subset as a discovery cohort. Using immunosequencing, the study profiled T cell repertoires from about 610 subjects and related those repertoires to cytomegalovirus serostatus.

The table lists this clone with a few counts. Its antigen remains unidentified. Base quality data are lacking; no much larger clone is found one base away. Library preparation used the immunoSEQ multiplex PCR assay. A mixture of 60 forward primers for TCR Vbeta segments and 13 reverse primers for TCR Jbeta segments was used in the multiplex PCR. The CDR3 region of rearranged TCR beta genes was amplified from genomic DNA with a multiplex PCR assay. Amplified TCR beta libraries were sequenced as 87-base-pair reads on the Illumina HiSeq System. As for the authors' bioinformatics: A later analysis counted tens of millions of unique TCR beta chains across the 700 or so repertoires, and some 11 million of these chains were shared by at least two donors. A nearest-neighbor algorithm error-corrected the raw reads and collapsed the reads into unique sequences, merging closely related sequences to remove PCR and sequencing errors. V, D and J gene segments were assigned by aligning CDR3 sequences to IMGT reference sequences. Each retained sequence needed at least a six-nucleotide match to both a V gene segment and a J gene segment. A rearrangement was called productive if the CDR3 had no stop codons and remained in frame with V and J, and every other rearrangement was called non-productive. CDR3 was defined by IMGT convention, running from the second conserved V-encoded cysteine to the conserved J-encoded phenylalanine. The earlier analysis of more than 450 of the donors excluded sequences that lacked an unambiguous match to a single V gene segment. In an earlier analysis of 587 of the donors, a V segment was called functional when productive rearrangements were above 56.7%, and segregating when the standard deviation between donors exceeded 5%. A statistical classification framework was developed to diagnose cytomegalovirus status using the catalog of TCR beta chain sequences. In a later analysis, TCR nucleotide sequences were compared against IMGT/GENE-DB human TR gene sequences so that V and J genes could be assigned. In a later analysis, CDR3 sequences and most-parsimonious VDJ recombination scenarios were assigned using the TCRdist pipeline. A later analysis defined each TCR beta chain by its CDR3 amino acid sequence plus V-gene family, and excluded reads lacking a unique V-gene family. As a way to deal with suspected cross-contamination and a sequencing artifact, a later analysis dropped approximately 590 nucleotide sequences that were highly shared and had low generation probability. A later analysis calculated a clonal expansion index for each public chain from normalized within-repertoire ranks of inferred template counts. Generation probabilities in a later analysis came from a VDJ recombination model fitted to out-of-frame rearrangements, and those results were checked against IGoR. In a later analysis, hypergeometric tests were used to score TCR-TCR, TCR-HLA and TCR-CMV co-occurrence, with a repertoire-size bias correction applied to TCR pairs. In a later analysis, false discovery rates were estimated by permuting HLA or CMV assignments 20 times. In a later analysis, co-occurring TCRs were grouped using DBSCAN, and TCRdist sequence similarity was added for clustering within HLA-allele-positive subsets. Co-occurrence clustering excluded repertoires with fewer than 30,000 or more than 120,000 public chains, plus five with anomalous nucleotide sharing. TCRdb took this table from immuneACCESS and kept in-frame rearrangements with V and J called. Such tables lack part of the clones; where checked against another copy, unresolved V genes explain under half of the gap, and the rest is unexplained. That table is the source of V, J and clone size, and D and trimming were worked out from the DNA. The sample table records under 200,000 clones; over 75% of these occur just once. 7.5% to 10% of the sample comes from the top ten.

There are 13 amino acids in the CDR3, from cysteine to phenylalanine inclusive. Kept here is only the CDR3 DNA, which spans 39 bases and is read in frame from base 1. V sheds 5 bases and J sheds 8 bases, leaving 16 bases between their ends. The germline V gene gives CDR1 as SGHRS and CDR2 as YFSETQ. The full study reports these points: Most TCR sequences were seen in very few donors, while some public TCRs were found in many individuals. For the cohort, immune exposure information was limited to CMV serostatus. A later analysis reported that several top co-occurrence clusters appeared linked to parvovirus B19, influenza, CMV and Epstein-Barr virus. A cluster of highly shared sequence variants was judged likely to represent a technical artifact of the sequencing pipeline. A further reported finding was that TCR beta sequences accurately predicted the HLA-A and HLA-B alleles for most subjects in the first cohort. According to a later analysis, most CMV-associated TCR beta chains appeared to be HLA-restricted, and the HLA associations seemed to be driven largely by CMV exposure. HLA typing was unavailable for some donors at each locus, so association tests used only the typed subset. Roughly uniform sequencing depth across donors was assumed in presence/absence analyses, although this assumption may not hold. A later analysis associated about 17,000 TCR beta sequences with specific HLA alleles at a false discovery rate of 0.05. Correlated functional status among segregating V segments might reflect linkage disequilibrium, but an unknown experimental factor could not be ruled out. In both the original and validation cohorts, the classifier was reported to diagnose cytomegalovirus status with high specificity and sensitivity. According to a later genetic analysis, donors in an Asian-associated ancestry cluster had fewer N-insertions in productive TCRs than the approximately 650-donor mean. Three of the identified cytomegalovirus-associated TCR beta chains were confirmed in vitro to be specific for cytomegalovirus antigens. Broadly in line with IMGT annotations, most TCR beta V segments showed up in productive rearrangements about 87% or about 30% of the time in an earlier analysis of some 590 of the donors. The authors suggested that the approach could potentially be generalized to other disease states and immunological phenotypes. Roughly 17 rarely observed V segments, including chromosome 9 orphons, were excluded from the earlier analysis of some 590 of the donors because counts were too low. A total of fewer than 200 TCR beta chains were listed by the study as associated with cytomegalovirus. An association between a missense DCLRE1C variant and V-gene and J-gene trimming of TCR beta chains was found in a later genetic analysis and replicated in an independent cohort. In this cohort, only TCR beta chains were sequenced, and detectable features were limited by the absence of alpha or paired-chain data. Strong co-occurrence of HLA alleles, especially DR and DQ, made assigning TCR associations to individual alleles difficult. A later analysis found that TCR association rates varied across HLA loci, with DRB1 alleles showing the most associated TCRs and HLA-C alleles the fewest. Because the 87-base-pair reads could not distinguish some IMGT-functional V segments, including TRBV6-2 and TRBV6-3, those segments were excluded. In a later analysis, HLA-associated TCR beta chains were found to be more clonally expanded and to have lower generation probabilities than equally common non-associated chains.

The cohort was made up of approximately 670 healthy bone marrow donors. Cohort members were all nominally healthy when sampled, although unrecorded immune exposures were likely present. The donor tested CMV seropositive, placing the donor among the approximately 310 seropositive members of the cohort. Each donor provided a peripheral blood sample, and peripheral blood mononuclear cells were used for TCR beta sequencing. The Qiagen DNeasy Blood Extraction Kit was used to extract genomic DNA from the blood cell samples. This sequence originates from a man aged 18 to 30 in good health and CMV-seropositive. The sample taken for sequencing was PBMCs. The chain employs TRBV5-1 and TRBJ1-2; perhaps TRBD1 is the D gene, with 6 bases matching. The nucleotide sequence reads as follows: TGCGCCAGCAGGGAAACAGGGAATTCAGGCTACACCTTC. Its product reads: CASRETGNSGYTF.